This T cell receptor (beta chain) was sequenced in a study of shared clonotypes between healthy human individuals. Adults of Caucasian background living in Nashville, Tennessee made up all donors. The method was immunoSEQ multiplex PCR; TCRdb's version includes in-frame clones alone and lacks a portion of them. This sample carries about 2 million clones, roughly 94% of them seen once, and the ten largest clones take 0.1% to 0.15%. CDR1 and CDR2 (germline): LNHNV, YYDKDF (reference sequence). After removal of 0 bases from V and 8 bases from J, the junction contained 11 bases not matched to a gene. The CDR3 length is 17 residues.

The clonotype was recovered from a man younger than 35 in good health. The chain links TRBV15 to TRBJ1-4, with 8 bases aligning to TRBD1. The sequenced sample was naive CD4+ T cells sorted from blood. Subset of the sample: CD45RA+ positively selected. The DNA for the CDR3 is TGTGCCACCAGCAGAGACGGGATAGACAGGGGTTGGGAAAAACTGTTTTTT. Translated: CATSRDGIDRGWEKLFF.